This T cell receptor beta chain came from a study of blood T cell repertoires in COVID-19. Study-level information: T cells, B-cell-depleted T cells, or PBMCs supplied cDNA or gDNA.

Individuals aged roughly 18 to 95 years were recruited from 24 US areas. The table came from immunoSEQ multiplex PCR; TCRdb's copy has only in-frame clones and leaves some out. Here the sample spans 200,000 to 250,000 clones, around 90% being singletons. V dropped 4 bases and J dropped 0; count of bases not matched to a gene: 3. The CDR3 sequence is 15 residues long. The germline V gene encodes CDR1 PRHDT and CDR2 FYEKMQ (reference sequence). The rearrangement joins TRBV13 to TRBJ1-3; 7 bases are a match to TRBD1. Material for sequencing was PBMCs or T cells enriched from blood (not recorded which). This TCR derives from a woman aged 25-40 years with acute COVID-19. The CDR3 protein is CASSSRTGSGNTIYF. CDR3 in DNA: TGTGCCAGCAGCTCCCGGACAGGCTCTGGAAACACCATATATTTT.